The 14 T cell receptor beta chains listed next were all sequenced from one sample in a study of blood T cell repertoires in COVID-19. The table came from immunoSEQ multiplex PCR; TCRdb's copy has only in-frame clones and leaves some out. The sample carries roughly 200,000 clones, roughly 83% recorded once. Sample: peripheral blood. The receptor source for this set is a man aged 35-49 years with acute or convalescent COVID-19.

The chain joins TRBV7-9 to TRBJ2-3; D is ambiguous. CDR3 length: 12 residues. Germline CDR1 is SEHNR and CDR2 is FQNEAQ (reference sequence). V gave up 4 bases and J gave up 3 bases, with 5 bases separating them. The CDR3 nucleotides read TGTGCCAGCAGCTCCCTTACAGATACGCAGTATTTT. Protein sequence: CASSSLTDTQYF.

The chain joins TRBV4-1 to TRBJ1-1; no clear D. CDR1 and CDR2 (germline): MGHRA, YSYEKL. Trimming removed 3 bases at V and 7 bases at J, with 21 bases between. CDR3 length: 16 residues. CDR3 nucleotides: TGCGCCAGCAGCCATTCCCCTAGCGAAGTCTTAAATGAAGCTTTCTTT. Translated: CASSHSPSEVLNEAFF.

The chain couples TRBV18 to TRBJ2-4; perhaps TRBD2 as D (5 bases). Trimming left V 0 bases short and J 0 bases short, with 6 bases between. Looked up from germline, CDR1 is KGHSH and CDR2 is LQKENI. CDR3 length: 15 amino acids. CDR3 amino acids: CASSPPAGAKNIQYF. The CDR3 nucleotides read TGTGCCAGCTCACCACCGGCGGGAGCCAAAAACATTCAGTACTTC.

The CDR3 coding sequence is TGTGCCAGCAGCCAAATGACACCTCCTAACTATGGCTACACCTTC. This translates into CASSQMTPPNYGYTF. This rearrangement joins TRBV5-4 to TRBJ1-2; the D is unclear. Germline V lookup: CDR1 SGHNT, CDR2 YYREEE (reference sequence). V was trimmed by 4 bases and J by 0 bases, leaving 13 bases between them. This CDR3 is built from 15 residues. The variable domain in full, with the rest retrieved from reference TRBV5-4 and TRBJ1-2, is ETGVTQSPTHLIKTRGQQVTLRCSSQSGHNTVSWYQQALGQGPQFIFQYYREEENGRGNFPPRFSGLQFPNYSSELNVNALELDDSALYLCASSQMTPPNYGYTFGSGTRLTVV.

This clone has a handful of counts. The CDR3 DNA reads as TGTGCCAGCTCACTAAACAAGCGGGAGTCAGAGACCCAGTACTTC. It specifies CASSLNKRESETQYF. V and J are TRBV18 and TRBJ2-5, with 8 bases lining up with TRBD2. This CDR3 comprises 15 residues. Germline trimming cut 4 bases from V and 4 bases from J; bases unmatched to any gene: 8. CDR1 is KGHSH, CDR2 LQKENI, per germline. The variable domain in full, with the rest retrieved from reference TRBV18 and TRBJ2-5, is NAGVMQNPRHLVRRRGQEARLRCSPMKGHSHVYWYRQLPEEGLKFMVYLQKENIIDESGMPKERFSAEFPKEGPSILRIQQVVRGDSAAYFCASSLNKRESETQYFGPGTRLLVL.

The chain links TRBV7-9 to TRBJ2-7; tentative D call: TRBD2 (5 bases). Germline V lookup: CDR1 SEHNR, CDR2 FQNEAQ (reference sequence). Trimming shortened V by 2 bases and J by 5 bases, and 13 bases separated the two germline ends. This CDR3 spans 14 amino acids. The CDR3 nucleotides are TGTGCCAGCAGCTTAACTATTCACGGGGACGAGCAGTACTTC. This gives the protein CASSLTIHGDEQYF.

This clone was found once. The chain uses TRBV19 and TRBJ1-2; TRBD1 matches 9 bases. Germline CDR1 and CDR2: LNHDA and SQIVND (reference sequence). J lost 3 bases, V lost 5 bases, and 7 bases had no gene match. This CDR3 has 15 amino acids. CDR3 loop: CASSPLDRGDYGYTF. The CDR3 nucleotides are TGTGCCAGTAGTCCCCTGGACAGGGGTGACTATGGCTACACCTTC.

The chain carries TRBV5-1 and TRBJ2-7; D is uncertain. The CDR3 spans 15 residues. The ends were cut back, 1 base at V and 6 bases at J, with 17 bases in the middle. Germline loops: CDR1 SGHRS, CDR2 YFSETQ. DNA for the CDR3: TGCGCCAGCAGCTTGTCAGGCAATGGTCCCCGCGAGCAGTACTTC. This gives the protein CASSLSGNGPREQYF.

CDR3 in DNA: TGTGCCAGCAGCTTAGTGCGGCCGGGAACGGGGGAGACCCAGTACTTC. This translates into CASSLVRPGTGETQYF. This chain connects TRBV7-2 to TRBJ2-5, with D possibly matching TRBD2 (5 bases). The CDR3 consists of 16 residues. Trimming removed 1 base from V and 5 bases from J, with 17 bases in between. CDR1 is SGHTA and CDR2 is FQGNSA in the germline V gene.

This clone was observed a single time. The CDR3 loop reads CASRGTGGREQYF. CDR3 nucleotides: TGTGCCAGCAGAGGGACAGGGGGCCGCGAGCAGTACTTC. The rearrangement links TRBV7-2 to TRBJ2-7; 12 bases line up with TRBD1. Trimming took 6 bases from V and 6 from J; bases not matched to a gene: 3. The CDR3 runs to 13 residues. Germline CDR1 reads SGHTA; CDR2 reads FQGNSA.

The chain recombines TRBV7-9 with TRBJ2-1, with 10 bases lining up with TRBD1. The length of the CDR3 is 16 residues. The germline V gene encodes CDR1 SEHNR and CDR2 FQNEAQ (reference sequence). With 0 bases clipped from V and 7 bases from J, the junction kept 6 bases outside the gene matches. The CDR3 is CASSLAGTGVRNEQFF. The CDR3 coding sequence is TGTGCCAGCAGCTTAGCCGGGACAGGGGTGAGGAATGAGCAGTTCTTC.

The rearrangement links TRBV6-6 to TRBJ2-1; D possibly corresponds to TRBD2 (7 bases). CDR1 and CDR2 from the germline V gene are MNHNY and SVGAGI (reference sequence). The CDR3 loop spans 13 amino acids. V was pared by 0 bases and J by 10 bases, with 10 bases between. CDR3 region: CASSYSSGGEQFF. Written as DNA, the CDR3 is TGTGCCAGCAGTTACTCGTCGGGGGGCGAGCAGTTCTTC.

In this sample, this clone turned up a few times. J is TRBJ1-2 and V is TRBV3-1 (or the pseudogene TRBV3-2), with TRBD1 matching over 11 bases. Looked up from germline, CDR1 is LGHDT and CDR2 is YNNKEL (reference sequence). The trim removed 2 bases at V and 2 bases at J, leaving 10 bases unmatched. The CDR3 loop spans 18 amino acids. As DNA, the CDR3 is TGTGCCAGCAGCCAACATATGGGGACAGGGGGTGGAAACTATGGCTACACCTTC. Translating gives CASSQHMGTGGGNYGYTF.

The chain joins TRBV18 to TRBJ2-7; D might be TRBD2 (5 bases). V dropped 2 bases and J dropped 2 bases, with 10 bases sitting between them. CDR1 KGHSH and CDR2 LQKENI come from the germline V gene. The CDR3 loop spans 14 amino acids. The CDR3 is CASSPAGKAYEQYF. DNA for the CDR3: TGTGCCAGCTCACCAGCCGGGAAGGCCTACGAGCAGTACTTC.